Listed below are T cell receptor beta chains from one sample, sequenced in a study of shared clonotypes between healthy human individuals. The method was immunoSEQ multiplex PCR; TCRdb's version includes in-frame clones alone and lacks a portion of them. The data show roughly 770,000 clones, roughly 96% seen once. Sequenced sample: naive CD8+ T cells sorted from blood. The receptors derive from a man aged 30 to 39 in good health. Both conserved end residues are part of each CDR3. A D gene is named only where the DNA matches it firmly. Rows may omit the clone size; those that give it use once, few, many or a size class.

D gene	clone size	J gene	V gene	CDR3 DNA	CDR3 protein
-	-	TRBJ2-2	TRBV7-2	TGTGCCAGCAGCTTGGATTCGAACACCGGGGAGCTGTTTTTT	CASSLDSNTGELFF
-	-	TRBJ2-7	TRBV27	TGTGCCAGCAGTTTACAGACGAACTACGAGCAGTACTTC	CASSLQTNYEQYF
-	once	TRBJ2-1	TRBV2	TGTGCCAGCTTGGCAGGGAGGATCAATGAGCAGTTCTTC	CASLAGRINEQFF
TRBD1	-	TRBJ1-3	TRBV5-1	TGCGCCAGCAGCCCCTCGACCTATGGACAGGTCAACACCATATATTTT	CASSPSTYGQVNTIYF
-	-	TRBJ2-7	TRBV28	TGTGCCAGCAGTGATAGACAAGGTACCTACGAGCAGTACTTC	CASSDRQGTYEQYF
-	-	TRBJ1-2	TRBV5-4	TGTGCCAGCAGCCACCCGGACAGTTTTAGCTATGGCTACACCTTC	CASSHPDSFSYGYTF
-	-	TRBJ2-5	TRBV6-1	TGTGCCAGTCCCTTACTCTGGGGGGACAAGGAGACCCAGTACTTC	CASPLLWGDKETQYF
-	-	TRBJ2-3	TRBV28	TGTGCCAGCAGCATACAAGCAGATACGCAGTATTTT	CASSIQADTQYF
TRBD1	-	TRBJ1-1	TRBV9	TGTGCCAGCAGCGTAGAACACAGGGGTGAAGCTTTCTTT	CASSVEHRGEAFF
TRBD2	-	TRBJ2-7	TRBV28	TGTGCCAGCCAGTGGCCTAGCGGGAGAGGTTCTGTAAAGAGCTACGAGCAGTACTTC	CASQWPSGRGSVKSYEQYF